The text below deals with one TCR beta chain. The antigen it recognizes is unknown. Base qualities are not provided; no much larger clone lies one nucleotide away. The library came from the immunoSEQ multiplex PCR assay. This is the immuneACCESS table as TCRdb keeps it, with only in-frame sequences that have V and J called. A part of the clones is gone; compared with another copy, unresolved V genes explain less than half, and the rest is unexplained. The table for this sample lists about 68,000 clones; 92% of them were counted only once. In total, the top ten clones hold 1.3% of the sample. The data derive from a study of T cell changes during pregnancy in multiple sclerosis (dated by TCRdb to between 2018 and 2021). Broadly, across the study: In women with multiple sclerosis, the researchers looked at how the T cell repertoire shifted as pregnancy progressed.

The germline V gene specifies KGHSH as CDR1 and LQKENI as CDR2. The CDR3 measures 16 amino acids from cysteine to phenylalanine. Just CDR3 DNA is preserved here, 48 bases in frame from base 1. V loses 0 bases at its end and J loses 8 bases; junction bases beyond the gene matches: 10. The chain uses TRBV18 and TRBJ2-1; 7 bases in the middle match TRBD1. The sequence came from a female donor in good health, enrolled as a control in a pregnancy study. The material sequenced was peripheral blood, taken in the second trimester of pregnancy. The CDR3 amino acid sequence is: CASSPPSGTDGYEQFF. The nucleotide sequence reads as follows: TGTGCCAGCTCACCACCGAGTGGGACAGATGGGTATGAGCAGTTCTTC.